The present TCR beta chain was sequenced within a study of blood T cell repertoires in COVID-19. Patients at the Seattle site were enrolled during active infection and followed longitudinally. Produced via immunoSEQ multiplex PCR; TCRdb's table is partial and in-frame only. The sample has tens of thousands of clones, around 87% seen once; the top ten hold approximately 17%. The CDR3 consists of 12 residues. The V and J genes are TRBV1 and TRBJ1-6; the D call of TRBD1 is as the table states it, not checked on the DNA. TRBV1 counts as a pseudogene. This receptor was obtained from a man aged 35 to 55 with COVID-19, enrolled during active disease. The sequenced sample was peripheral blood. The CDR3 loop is CTSSLRTSPLHF. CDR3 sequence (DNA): TGCACCAGCAGCCTCCGGACATCACCCCTCCACTTT.